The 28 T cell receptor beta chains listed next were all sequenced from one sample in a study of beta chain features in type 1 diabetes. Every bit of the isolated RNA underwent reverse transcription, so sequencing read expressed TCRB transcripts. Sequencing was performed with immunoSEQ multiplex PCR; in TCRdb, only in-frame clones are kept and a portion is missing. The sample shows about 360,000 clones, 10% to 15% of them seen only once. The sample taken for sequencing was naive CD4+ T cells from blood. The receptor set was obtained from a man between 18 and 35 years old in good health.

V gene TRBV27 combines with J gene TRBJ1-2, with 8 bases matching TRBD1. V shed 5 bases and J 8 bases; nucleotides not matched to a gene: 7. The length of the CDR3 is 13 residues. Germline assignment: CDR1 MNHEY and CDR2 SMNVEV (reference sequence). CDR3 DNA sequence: TGTGCCAGCAGTGCGACAGGGGCTGGAGGCTACACCTTC. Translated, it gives CASSATGAGGYTF.

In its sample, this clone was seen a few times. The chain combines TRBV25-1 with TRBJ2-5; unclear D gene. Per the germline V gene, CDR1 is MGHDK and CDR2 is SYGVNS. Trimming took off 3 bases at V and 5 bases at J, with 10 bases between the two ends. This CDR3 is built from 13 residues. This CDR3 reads CASSDLFLETQYF. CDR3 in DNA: TGTGCCAGCAGTGATTTATTCTTGGAGACCCAGTACTTC. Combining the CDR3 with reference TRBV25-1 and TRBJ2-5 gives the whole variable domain EADIYQTPRYLVIGTGKKITLECSQTMGHDKMYWYQQDPGMELHLIHYSYGVNSTEKGDLSSESTVSRIRTEHFPLTLESARPSHTSQYLCASSDLFLETQYFGPGTRLLVL.

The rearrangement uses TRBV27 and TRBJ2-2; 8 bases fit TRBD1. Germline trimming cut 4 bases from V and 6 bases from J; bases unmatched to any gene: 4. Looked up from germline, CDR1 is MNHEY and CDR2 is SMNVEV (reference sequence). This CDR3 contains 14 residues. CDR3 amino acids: CASSSDRGPGELFF. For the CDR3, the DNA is TGTGCCAGCAGTTCCGACAGGGGTCCCGGGGAGCTGTTTTTT.

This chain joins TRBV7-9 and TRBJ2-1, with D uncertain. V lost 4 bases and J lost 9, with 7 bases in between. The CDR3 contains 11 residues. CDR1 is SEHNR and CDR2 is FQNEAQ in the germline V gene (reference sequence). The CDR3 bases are TGTGCCAGCAGCTATCAGGTTGAGCAGTTCTTC. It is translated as CASSYQVEQFF.

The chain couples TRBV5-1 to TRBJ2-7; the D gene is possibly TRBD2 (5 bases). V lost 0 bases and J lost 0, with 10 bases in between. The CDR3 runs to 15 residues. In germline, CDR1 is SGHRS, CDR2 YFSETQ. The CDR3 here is CASSLVGGRSYEQYF. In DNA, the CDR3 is TGCGCCAGCAGCTTGGTTGGAGGCCGCTCCTACGAGCAGTACTTC.

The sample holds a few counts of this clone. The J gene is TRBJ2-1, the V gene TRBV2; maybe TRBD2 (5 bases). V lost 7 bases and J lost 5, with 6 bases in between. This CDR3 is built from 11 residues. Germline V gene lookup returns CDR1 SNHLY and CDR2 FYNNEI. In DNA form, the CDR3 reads TGTGCCAGCACACTAGACAATGAGCAGTTCTTC. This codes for CASTLDNEQFF.

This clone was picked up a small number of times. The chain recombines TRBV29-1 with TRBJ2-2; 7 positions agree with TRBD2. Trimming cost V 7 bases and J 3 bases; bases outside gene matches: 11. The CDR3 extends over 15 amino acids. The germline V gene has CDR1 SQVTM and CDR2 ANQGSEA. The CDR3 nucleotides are TGCAGCGCCGAAGATCGGGGGGACGACACCGGGGAGCTGTTTTTT. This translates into CSAEDRGDDTGELFF.

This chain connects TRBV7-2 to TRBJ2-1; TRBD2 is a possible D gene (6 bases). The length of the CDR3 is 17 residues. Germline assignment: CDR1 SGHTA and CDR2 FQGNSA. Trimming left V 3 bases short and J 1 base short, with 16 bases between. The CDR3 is CASSFSSGTGSYNEQFF. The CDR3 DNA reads TGTGCCAGCAGCTTCAGTTCCGGGACTGGATCCTACAATGAGCAGTTCTTC.

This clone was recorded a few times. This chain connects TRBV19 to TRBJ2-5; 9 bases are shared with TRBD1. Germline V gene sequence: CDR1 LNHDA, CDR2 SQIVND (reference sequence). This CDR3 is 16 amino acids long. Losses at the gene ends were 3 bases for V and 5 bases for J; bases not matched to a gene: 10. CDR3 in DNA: TGTGCCAGTAGTATTGGACAGGGGCCGGGACAGGAGACCCAGTACTTC. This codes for CASSIGQGPGQETQYF.

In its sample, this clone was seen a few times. The CDR3, as DNA: TGTGCCAGCAGTCCGTCTGGACAGACCACAGATACGCAGTATTTT. It encodes CASSPSGQTTDTQYF. This chain links TRBV28 with TRBJ2-3; possibly TRBD1 for D (6 bases). Germline lookup yields CDR1 MDHEN and CDR2 SYDVKM. CDR3 length: 15 amino acids. Trimming removed 5 bases from V and 2 bases from J, with 14 bases in between.

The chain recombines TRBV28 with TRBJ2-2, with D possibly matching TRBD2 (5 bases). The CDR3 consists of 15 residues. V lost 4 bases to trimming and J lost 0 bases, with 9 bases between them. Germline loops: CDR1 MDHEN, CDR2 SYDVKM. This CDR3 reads CASSYQAANTGELFF. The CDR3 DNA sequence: TGTGCCAGCAGTTATCAAGCGGCGAACACCGGGGAGCTGTTTTTT.

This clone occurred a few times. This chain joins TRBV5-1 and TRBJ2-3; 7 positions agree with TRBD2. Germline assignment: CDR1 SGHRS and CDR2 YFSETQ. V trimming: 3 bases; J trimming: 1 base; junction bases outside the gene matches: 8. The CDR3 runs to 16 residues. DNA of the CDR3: TGCGCCAGCAGCTCGAACTATCGGGGGGGCACAGATACGCAGTATTTT. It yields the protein CASSSNYRGGTDTQYF.

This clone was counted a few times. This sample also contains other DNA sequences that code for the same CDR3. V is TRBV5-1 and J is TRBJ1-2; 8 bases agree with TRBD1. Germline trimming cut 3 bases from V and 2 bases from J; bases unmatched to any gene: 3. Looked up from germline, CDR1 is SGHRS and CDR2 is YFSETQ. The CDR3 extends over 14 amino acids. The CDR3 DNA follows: TGCGCCAGCAGCTCCGGACAGGGAAACTATGGCTACACCTTC. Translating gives CASSSGQGNYGYTF.

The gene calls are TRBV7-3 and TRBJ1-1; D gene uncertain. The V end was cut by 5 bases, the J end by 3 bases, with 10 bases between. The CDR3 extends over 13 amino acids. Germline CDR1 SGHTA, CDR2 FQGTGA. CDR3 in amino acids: CASSPHSHTEAFF. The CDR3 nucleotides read TGTGCCAGCAGCCCCCACAGTCACACTGAAGCTTTCTTT.

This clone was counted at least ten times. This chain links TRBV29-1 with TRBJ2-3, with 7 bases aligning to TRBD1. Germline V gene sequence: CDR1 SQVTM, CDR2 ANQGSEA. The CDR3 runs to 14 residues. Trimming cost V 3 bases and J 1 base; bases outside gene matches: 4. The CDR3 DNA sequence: TGCAGCGTTGATGCAGGGGGAGGCACAGATACGCAGTATTTT. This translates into CSVDAGGGTDTQYF.

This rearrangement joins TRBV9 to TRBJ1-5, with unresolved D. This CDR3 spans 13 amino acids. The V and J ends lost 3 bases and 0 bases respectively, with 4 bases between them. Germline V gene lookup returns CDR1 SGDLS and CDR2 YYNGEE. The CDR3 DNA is TGTGCCAGCAGCGCTAATAGCAATCAGCCCCAGCATTTT. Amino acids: CASSANSNQPQHF.

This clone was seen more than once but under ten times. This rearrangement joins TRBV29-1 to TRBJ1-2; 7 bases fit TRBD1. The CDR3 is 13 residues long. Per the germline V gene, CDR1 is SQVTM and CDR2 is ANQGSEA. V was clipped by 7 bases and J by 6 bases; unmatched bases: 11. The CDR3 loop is CSAGGTVINGYTF. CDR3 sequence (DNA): TGCAGCGCGGGCGGGACAGTAATAAATGGCTACACCTTC.

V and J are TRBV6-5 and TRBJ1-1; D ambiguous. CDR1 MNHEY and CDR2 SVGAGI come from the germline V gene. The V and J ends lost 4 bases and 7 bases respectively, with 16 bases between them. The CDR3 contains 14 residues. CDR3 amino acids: CASSSTWRDGEAFF. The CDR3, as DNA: TGTGCCAGCAGTTCCACTTGGAGGGATGGTGAAGCTTTCTTT.

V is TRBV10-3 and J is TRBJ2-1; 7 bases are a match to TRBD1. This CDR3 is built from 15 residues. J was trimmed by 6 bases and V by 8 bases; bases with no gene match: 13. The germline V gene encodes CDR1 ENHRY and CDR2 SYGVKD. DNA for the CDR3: TGTGCCATCTGGGCCGGCAGGGGGTTAGGCAATGAGCAGTTCTTC. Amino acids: CAIWAGRGLGNEQFF.

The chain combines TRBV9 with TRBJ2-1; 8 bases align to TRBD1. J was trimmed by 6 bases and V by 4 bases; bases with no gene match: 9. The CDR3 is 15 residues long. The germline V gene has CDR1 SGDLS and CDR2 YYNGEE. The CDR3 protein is CASSPRDRMSNEQFF. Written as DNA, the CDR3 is TGTGCCAGCAGCCCAAGGGACAGGATGAGCAATGAGCAGTTCTTC.

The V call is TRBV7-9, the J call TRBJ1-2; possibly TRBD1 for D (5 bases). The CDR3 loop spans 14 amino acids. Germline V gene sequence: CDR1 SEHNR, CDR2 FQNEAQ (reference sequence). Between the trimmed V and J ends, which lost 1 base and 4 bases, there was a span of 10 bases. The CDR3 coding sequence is TGTGCCAGCAGCTTAGGACAGCCTGGCTATGGCTACACCTTC. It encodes CASSLGQPGYGYTF.

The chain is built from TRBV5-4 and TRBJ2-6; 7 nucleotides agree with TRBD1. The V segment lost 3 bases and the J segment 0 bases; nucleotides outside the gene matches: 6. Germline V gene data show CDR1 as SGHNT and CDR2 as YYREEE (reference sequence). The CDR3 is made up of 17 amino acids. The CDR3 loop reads CASSYPGQSSGANVLTF. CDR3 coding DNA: TGTGCCAGCAGCTATCCGGGACAGAGCTCTGGGGCCAACGTCCTGACTTTC.

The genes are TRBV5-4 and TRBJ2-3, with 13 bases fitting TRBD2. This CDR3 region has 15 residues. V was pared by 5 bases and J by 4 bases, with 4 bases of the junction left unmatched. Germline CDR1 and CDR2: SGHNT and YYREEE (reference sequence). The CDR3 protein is CASRAGLAGSDTQYF. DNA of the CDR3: TGTGCCAGCAGGGCGGGACTAGCGGGATCAGATACGCAGTATTTT.

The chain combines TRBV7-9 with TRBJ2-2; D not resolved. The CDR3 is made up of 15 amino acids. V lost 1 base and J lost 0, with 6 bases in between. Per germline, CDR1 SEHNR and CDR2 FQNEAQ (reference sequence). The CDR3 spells CASSLDRANTGELFF. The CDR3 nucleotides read TGTGCCAGCAGCTTAGACAGAGCGAACACCGGGGAGCTGTTTTTT.

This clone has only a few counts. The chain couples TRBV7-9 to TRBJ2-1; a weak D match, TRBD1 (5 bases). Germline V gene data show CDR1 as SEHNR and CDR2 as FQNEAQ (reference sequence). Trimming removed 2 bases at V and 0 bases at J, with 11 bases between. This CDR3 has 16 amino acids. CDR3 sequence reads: CASSLWRTSSYNEQFF. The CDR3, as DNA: TGTGCCAGCAGCTTATGGCGGACAAGCTCCTACAATGAGCAGTTCTTC.

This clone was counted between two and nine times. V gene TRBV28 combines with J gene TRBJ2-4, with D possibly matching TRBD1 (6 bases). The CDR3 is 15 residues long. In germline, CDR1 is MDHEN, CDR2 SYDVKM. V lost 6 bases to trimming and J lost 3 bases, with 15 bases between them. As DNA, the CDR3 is TGTGCCAGCAGATTCCCAGGACAGAGCAAAAACATTCAGTACTTC. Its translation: CASRFPGQSKNIQYF.

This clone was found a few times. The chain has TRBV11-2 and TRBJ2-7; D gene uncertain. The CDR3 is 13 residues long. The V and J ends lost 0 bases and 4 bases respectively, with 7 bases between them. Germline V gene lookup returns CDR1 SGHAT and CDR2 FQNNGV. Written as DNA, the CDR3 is TGTGCCAGCAGCTTAGATTACCAGTACGAGCAGTACTTC. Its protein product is CASSLDYQYEQYF.

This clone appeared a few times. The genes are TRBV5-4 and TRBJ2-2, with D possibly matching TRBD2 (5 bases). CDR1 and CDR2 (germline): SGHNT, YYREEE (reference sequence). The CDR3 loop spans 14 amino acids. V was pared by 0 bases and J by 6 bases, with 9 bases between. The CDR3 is CASSLELEAGELFF. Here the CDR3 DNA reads TGTGCCAGCAGCTTGGAACTAGAGGCCGGGGAGCTGTTTTTT.